This T cell receptor beta chain comes out of a study of blood T cell repertoires in COVID-19. Study in general: COVID-19 samples, acute and convalescent, were from the United States, Italy and Spain.

Either two negative PCRs, clearance, or symptom resolution qualified Cohort 3 donors as recovered. The assay was immunoSEQ multiplex PCR, and TCRdb's table has in-frame clones only and misses some. The table records 350,000 to 400,000 clones, about nine tenths of them present only once. The germline CDR1 and CDR2 sequences are MNHEY and SVGAGI. CDR3 size: 13 residues. Trimming pared 8 bases from V and 2 bases from J, leaving 11 bases between. Material: PBMCs or T cells enriched from blood (not recorded which). V is TRBV6-5 and J is TRBJ2-3; a possible D gene is TRBD1 (6 bases). The clonotype was recovered from a woman aged 25 to 39 who had recovered from COVID-19. The CDR3 DNA is TGTGCCAGCGGCAGGGGTCACACAGATACGCAGTATTTT. Its protein product is CASGRGHTDTQYF.